Below are 5 T cell receptor beta chains sequenced from a single sample in a study of radiotherapy plus CTLA-4 blockade in lung cancer. Clones were read by immunoSEQ multiplex PCR, and TCRdb kept only the in-frame ones, dropping some. Here the sample spans approximately 60,000 clones, 60% to 85% being singletons. This sample comprised peripheral blood, obtained from a patient treated with radiotherapy plus ipilimumab. The receptors here all came from a human donor with non-small cell lung cancer who had a complete response to radiotherapy plus ipilimumab.

The chain has TRBV9 and TRBJ1-2; D is uncertain. V lost 4 bases and J 2 bases, leaving 12 bases between the germline ends. The germline V gene encodes CDR1 SGDLS and CDR2 YYNGEE. The CDR3 covers 14 residues. CDR3 DNA: TGTGCCAGCAGCCCCTGGGGAGAGAACTATGGCTACACCTTC. It specifies CASSPWGENYGYTF.

The chain links TRBV30 to TRBJ1-2; D is ambiguous. The CDR3 runs 12 residues. Trimming removed 0 bases from V and 8 bases from J, with 10 bases in between. From germline, CDR1 is GTSNPN and CDR2 SVGIG (reference sequence). For the CDR3, the DNA is TGTGCCTGGAGTGTAAACAGAGGGGGCTACACCTTC. It is translated as CAWSVNRGGYTF.

The DNA for the CDR3 is TGCGCCAGCAGCACCTCCGAGACCCAGTACTTC. It is translated as CASSTSETQYF. This sequence joins TRBV5-1 and TRBJ2-5; no firm D call. V lost 4 bases to trimming and J lost 5 bases, with 6 bases between them. This CDR3 spans 11 amino acids. The germline gives CDR1 SGHRS, CDR2 YFSETQ.

The rearrangement uses TRBV11-2 and TRBJ2-3; possibly TRBD1 for D (5 bases). The germline V gene encodes CDR1 SGHAT and CDR2 FQNNGV. V gave up 3 bases and J gave up 4 bases, with 11 bases separating them. The CDR3 has 14 residues. The CDR3 loop reads CASSLLLGADTQYF. CDR3 DNA sequence: TGTGCCAGCAGCTTGCTGCTAGGGGCAGATACGCAGTATTTT. Full variable domain (remainder filled in from reference TRBV11-2 and TRBJ2-3): EAGVAQSPRYKIIEKRQSVAFWCNPISGHATLYWYQQILGQGPKLLIQFQNNGVVDDSQLPKDRFSAERLKGVDSTLKIQPAKLEDSAVYLCASSLLLGADTQYFGPGTRLTVL.

Regarding this clone: Other DNA sequences in the same sample also yield this CDR3. V is TRBV7-9 and J is TRBJ2-1, with D perhaps matching TRBD2 (5 bases). CDR3 size: 15 residues. Trimming removed 1 base at V and 0 bases at J, with 7 bases between. The germline V gene encodes CDR1 SEHNR and CDR2 FQNEAQ (reference sequence). CDR3 protein: CASSLDGSSYNEQFF. CDR3 DNA sequence: TGTGCCAGCAGCTTAGATGGGAGCTCCTACAATGAGCAGTTCTTC.